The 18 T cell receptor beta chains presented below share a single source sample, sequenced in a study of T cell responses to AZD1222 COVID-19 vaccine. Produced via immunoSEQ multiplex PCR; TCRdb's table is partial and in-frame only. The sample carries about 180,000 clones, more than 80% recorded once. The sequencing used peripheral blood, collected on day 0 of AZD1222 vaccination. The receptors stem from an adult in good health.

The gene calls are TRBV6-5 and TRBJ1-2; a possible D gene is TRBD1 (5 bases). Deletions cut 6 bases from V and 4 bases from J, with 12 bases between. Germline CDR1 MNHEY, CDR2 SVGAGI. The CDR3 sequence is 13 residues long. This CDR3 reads CASRGQGVYGYTF. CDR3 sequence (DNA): TGTGCCAGCAGGGGTCAGGGAGTCTATGGCTACACCTTC.

CDR3 DNA: TGTGCCAGCAGTTTCGGGACAAATTCACCCCTCCACTTT. This translates into CASSFGTNSPLHF. The V gene is TRBV27, the J gene TRBJ1-6; D perhaps matches TRBD1 (6 bases). The CDR3 has 13 residues. V lost 3 bases, J lost 7 bases, and 7 bases lay in between. Germline lookup yields CDR1 MNHEY and CDR2 SMNVEV (reference sequence).

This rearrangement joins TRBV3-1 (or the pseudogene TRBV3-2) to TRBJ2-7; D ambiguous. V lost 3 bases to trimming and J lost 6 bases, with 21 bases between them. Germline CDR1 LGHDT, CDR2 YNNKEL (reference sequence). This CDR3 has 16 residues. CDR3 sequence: CASSHFAHNVKVEQYF. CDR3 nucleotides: TGTGCCAGCAGCCACTTCGCCCACAACGTAAAAGTCGAGCAGTACTTC.

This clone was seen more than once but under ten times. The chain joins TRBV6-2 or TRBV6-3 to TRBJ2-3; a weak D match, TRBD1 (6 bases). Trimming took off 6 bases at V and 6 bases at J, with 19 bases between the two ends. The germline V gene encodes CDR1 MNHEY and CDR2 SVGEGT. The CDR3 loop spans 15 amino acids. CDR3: CASSRYDRSGDTQYF. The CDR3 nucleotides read TGTGCCAGCAGCCGTTACGACAGGTCGGGTGATACGCAGTATTTT.

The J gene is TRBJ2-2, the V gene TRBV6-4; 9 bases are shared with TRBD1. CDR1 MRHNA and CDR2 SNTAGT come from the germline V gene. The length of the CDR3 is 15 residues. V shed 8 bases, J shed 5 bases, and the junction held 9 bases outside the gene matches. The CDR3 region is CASRRQGEGTGELFF. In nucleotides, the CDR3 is TGTGCCAGCCGGCGACAGGGGGAAGGAACCGGGGAGCTGTTTTTT.

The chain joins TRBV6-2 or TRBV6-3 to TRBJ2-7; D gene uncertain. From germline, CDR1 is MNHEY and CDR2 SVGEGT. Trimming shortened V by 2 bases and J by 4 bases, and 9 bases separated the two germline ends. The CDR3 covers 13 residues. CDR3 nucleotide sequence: TGTGCCAGCAGTTACGGGGTGTGGTACGAGCAGTACTTC. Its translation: CASSYGVWYEQYF.

In DNA, the CDR3 is TGTGCCAGCAGGGCCGGACAGGGGATGAATTCACCCCTCCACTTT. Its protein is CASRAGQGMNSPLHF. The chain carries TRBV2 and TRBJ1-6; TRBD1 aligns across 9 bases. Germline-derived CDR1 and CDR2 are SNHLY and FYNNEI. The CDR3 covers 15 residues. V shed 6 bases, J shed 7 bases, and the junction held 7 bases outside the gene matches.

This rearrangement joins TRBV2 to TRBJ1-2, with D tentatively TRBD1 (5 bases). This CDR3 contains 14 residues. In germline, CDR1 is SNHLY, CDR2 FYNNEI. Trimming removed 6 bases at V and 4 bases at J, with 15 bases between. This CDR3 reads CASSIDSRGYGYTF. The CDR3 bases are TGTGCCAGCAGCATAGACAGCCGGGGCTATGGCTACACCTTC.

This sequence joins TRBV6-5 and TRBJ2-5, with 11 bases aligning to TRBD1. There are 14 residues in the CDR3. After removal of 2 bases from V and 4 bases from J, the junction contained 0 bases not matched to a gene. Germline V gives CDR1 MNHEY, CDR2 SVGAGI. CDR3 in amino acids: CASSYGTGGETQYF. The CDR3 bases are TGTGCCAGCAGTTACGGGACAGGGGGAGAGACCCAGTACTTC.

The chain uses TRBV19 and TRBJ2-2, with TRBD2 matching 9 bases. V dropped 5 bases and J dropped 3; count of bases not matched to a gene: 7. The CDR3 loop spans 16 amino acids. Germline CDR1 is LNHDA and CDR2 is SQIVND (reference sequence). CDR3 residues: CASSPRLAAYTGELFF. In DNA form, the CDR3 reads TGTGCCAGTAGTCCTCGACTAGCGGCGTACACCGGGGAGCTGTTTTTT.

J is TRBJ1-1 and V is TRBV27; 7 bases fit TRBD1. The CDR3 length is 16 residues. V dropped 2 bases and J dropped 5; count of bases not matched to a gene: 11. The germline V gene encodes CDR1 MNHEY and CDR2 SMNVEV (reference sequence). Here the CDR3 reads CASSLGQGVAGTEAFF. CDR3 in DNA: TGTGCCAGCAGTTTAGGCCAGGGGGTGGCGGGGACTGAAGCTTTCTTT.

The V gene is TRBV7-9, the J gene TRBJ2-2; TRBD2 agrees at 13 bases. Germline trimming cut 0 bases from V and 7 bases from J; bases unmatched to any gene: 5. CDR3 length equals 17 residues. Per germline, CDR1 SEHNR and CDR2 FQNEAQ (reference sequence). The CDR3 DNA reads TGTGCCAGCAGCTTAGCTGGGACTAGCGGGACTGGCGGGGAGCTGTTTTTT. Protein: CASSLAGTSGTGGELFF.

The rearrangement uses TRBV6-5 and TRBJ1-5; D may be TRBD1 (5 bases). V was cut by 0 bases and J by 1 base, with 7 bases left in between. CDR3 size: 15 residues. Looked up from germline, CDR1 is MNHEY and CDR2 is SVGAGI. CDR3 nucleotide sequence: TGTGCCAGCAGTTACTCGGGGGTGAGCAATCAGCCCCAGCATTTT. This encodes CASSYSGVSNQPQHF.

CDR3 nucleotides: TGTGCCAGCTCACCTATGAAACAGGGAGTTAATGAAAAACTGTTTTTT. Protein sequence: CASSPMKQGVNEKLFF. The rearrangement uses TRBV18 and TRBJ1-4; the D gene is possibly TRBD1 (6 bases). The CDR3 is 16 amino acids. Deletions cut 3 bases from V and 4 bases from J, with 15 bases between. Per germline, CDR1 KGHSH and CDR2 LQKENI.

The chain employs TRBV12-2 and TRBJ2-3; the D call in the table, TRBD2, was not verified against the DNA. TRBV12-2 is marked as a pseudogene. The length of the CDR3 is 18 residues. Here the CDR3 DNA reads TGTGCAAGTCGCTTAGGTCTACTAGCGGGAGTCAGGACAGATACGCAGTATTTT. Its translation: CASRLGLLAGVRTDTQYF.

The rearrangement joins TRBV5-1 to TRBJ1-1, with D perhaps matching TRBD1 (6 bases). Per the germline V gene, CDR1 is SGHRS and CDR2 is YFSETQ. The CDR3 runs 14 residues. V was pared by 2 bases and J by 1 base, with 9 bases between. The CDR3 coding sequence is TGCGCCAGCAGCTTCAGGGGTTCGAACACTGAAGCTTTCTTT. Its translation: CASSFRGSNTEAFF.

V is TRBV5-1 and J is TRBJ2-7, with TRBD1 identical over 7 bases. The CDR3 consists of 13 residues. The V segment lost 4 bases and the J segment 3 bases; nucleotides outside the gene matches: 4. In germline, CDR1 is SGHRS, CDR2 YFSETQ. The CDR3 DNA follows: TGCGCCAGCAGCAACCGGGACAGCTACGAGCAGTACTTC. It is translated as CASSNRDSYEQYF.

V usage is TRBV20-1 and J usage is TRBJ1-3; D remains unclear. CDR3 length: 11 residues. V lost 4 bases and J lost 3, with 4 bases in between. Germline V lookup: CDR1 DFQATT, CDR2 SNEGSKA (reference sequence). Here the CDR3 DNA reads TGCAGTGCTAACGATGGAAACACCATATATTTT. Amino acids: CSANDGNTIYF.